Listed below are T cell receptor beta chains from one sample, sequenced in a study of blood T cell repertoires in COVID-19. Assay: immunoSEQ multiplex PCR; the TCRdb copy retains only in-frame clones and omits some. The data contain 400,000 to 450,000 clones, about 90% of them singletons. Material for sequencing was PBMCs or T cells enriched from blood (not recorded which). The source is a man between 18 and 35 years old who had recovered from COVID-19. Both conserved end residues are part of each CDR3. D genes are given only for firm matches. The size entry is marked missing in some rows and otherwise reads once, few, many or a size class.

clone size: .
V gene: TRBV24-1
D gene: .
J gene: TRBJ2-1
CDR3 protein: CATTAGGGGPGGEQFF
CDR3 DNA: TGTGCCACCACCGCGGGAGGAGGAGGGCCAGGGGGTGAGCAGTTCTTC

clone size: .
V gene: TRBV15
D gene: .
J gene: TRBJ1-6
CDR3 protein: CATSRDERSPLHF
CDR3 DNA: TGTGCCACCAGCAGAGATGAGCGGTCACCCCTCCACTTT

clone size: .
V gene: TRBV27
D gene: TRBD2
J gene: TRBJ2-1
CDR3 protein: CASSLSLGLAGDEQFF
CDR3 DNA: TGTGCCAGCAGTTTATCTTTGGGGCTAGCGGGCGATGAGCAGTTCTTC

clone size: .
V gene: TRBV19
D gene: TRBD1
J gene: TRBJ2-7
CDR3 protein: CATGTDYEQYF
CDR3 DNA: TGTGCCACCGGGACAGACTACGAGCAGTACTTC

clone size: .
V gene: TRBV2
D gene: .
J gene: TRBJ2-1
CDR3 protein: CASKVGGPYNEQFF
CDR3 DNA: TGTGCCAGCAAGGTCGGGGGACCTTACAATGAGCAGTTCTTC

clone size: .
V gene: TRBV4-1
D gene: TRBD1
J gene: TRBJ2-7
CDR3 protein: CASSQAGTGYYEQYF
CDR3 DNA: TGCGCCAGCAGCCAAGCCGGGACAGGGTACTACGAGCAGTACTTC

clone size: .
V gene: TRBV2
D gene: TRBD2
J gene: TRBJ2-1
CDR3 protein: CASIRTSGSHEQFF
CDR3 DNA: TGTGCCAGCATTCGGACTAGCGGGAGCCATGAGCAGTTCTTC

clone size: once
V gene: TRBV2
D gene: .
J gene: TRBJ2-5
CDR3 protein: CATTAGQETQYF
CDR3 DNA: TGTGCCACGACGGCGGGCCAAGAGACCCAGTACTTC

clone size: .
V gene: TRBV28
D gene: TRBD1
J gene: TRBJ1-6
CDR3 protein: CASSLGQGMASPLHF
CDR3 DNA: TGTGCCAGCAGCCTCGGACAGGGGATGGCTTCACCCCTCCACTTT

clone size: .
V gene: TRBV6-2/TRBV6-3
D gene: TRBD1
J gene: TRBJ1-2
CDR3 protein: CASSPSPRTGPLGYGYTF
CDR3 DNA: TGTGCCAGCAGCCCTTCCCCCCGGACAGGGCCTCTGGGGTATGGCTACACCTTC

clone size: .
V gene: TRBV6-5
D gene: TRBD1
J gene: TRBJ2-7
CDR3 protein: CASRQTGGAYEQYF
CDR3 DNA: TGTGCCAGCAGGCAGACAGGGGGGGCCTACGAGCAGTACTTC

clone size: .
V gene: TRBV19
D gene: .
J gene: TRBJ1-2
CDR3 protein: CASSGSGAPLGYTF
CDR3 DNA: TGTGCCAGTAGTGGGTCAGGGGCTCCTCTCGGCTACACCTTC

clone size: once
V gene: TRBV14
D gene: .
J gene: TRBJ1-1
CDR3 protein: CASSQAATGAFF
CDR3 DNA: TGTGCCAGCAGCCAGGCAGCTACAGGAGCTTTCTTT

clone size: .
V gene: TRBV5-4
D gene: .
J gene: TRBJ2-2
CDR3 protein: CASSLQGGNTGELFF
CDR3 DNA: TGTGCCAGCAGCTTGCAAGGGGGGAACACCGGGGAGCTGTTTTTT

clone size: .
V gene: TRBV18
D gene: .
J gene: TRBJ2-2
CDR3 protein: CASSPQVNTGELFF
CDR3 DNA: TGTGCCAGCTCACCCCAGGTGAACACCGGGGAGCTGTTTTTT

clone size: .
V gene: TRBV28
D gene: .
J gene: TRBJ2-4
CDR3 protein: CASSFSRQNNPEYF
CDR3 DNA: TGTGCCAGCAGTTTCTCGAGACAGAATAATCCAGAGTACTTC

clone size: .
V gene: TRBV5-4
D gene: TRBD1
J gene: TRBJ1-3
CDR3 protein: CASSWRTGGPNTIYF
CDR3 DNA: TGTGCCAGCAGCTGGAGGACAGGGGGCCCAAACACCATATATTTT

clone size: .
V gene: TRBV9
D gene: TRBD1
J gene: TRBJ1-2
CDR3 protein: CASSHSPETGENGYTF
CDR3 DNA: TGTGCCAGCTCCCACTCTCCCGAGACAGGGGAGAATGGCTACACCTTC

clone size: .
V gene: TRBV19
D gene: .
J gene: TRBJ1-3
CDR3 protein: CASSMTEFGNTIYF
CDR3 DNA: TGTGCCAGTAGTATGACAGAGTTTGGAAACACCATATATTTT

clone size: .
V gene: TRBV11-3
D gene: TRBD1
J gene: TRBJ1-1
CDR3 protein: CASSSGTGGGSGTEAFF
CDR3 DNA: TGTGCCAGCAGTTCCGGGACAGGGGGTGGGTCGGGCACTGAAGCTTTCTTT

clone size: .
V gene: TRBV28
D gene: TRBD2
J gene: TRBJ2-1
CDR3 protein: CASSRTGTSGKNEQFF
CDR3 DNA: TGTGCCAGCAGTCGCACCGGGACTAGCGGAAAGAATGAGCAGTTCTTC

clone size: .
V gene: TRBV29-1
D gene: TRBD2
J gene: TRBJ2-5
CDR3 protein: CSVGTSGSQETQYF
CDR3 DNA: TGCAGCGTGGGGACCAGCGGGAGCCAAGAGACCCAGTACTTC

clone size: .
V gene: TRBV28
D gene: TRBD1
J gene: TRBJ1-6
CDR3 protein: CATVQRDRHNSPLHF
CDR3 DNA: TGTGCCACCGTACAACGGGACAGACATAATTCACCCCTCCACTTT

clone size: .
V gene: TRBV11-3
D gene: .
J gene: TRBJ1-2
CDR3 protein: CASSRGPDSYTF
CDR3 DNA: TGTGCCAGCAGCCGAGGGCCGGATAGCTACACCTTC

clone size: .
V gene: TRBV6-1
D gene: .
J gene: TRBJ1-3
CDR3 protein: CASSDRSLSGNTIYF
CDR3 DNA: TGTGCCAGCAGTGACAGGTCCCTCTCTGGAAACACCATATATTTT

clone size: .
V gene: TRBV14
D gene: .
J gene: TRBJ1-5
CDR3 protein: CASSQDRGQPQHF
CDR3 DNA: TGTGCCAGCAGCCAGGACCGGGGTCAGCCCCAGCATTTT

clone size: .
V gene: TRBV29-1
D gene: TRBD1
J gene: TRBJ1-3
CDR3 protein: CSVLTPGQGFSGNTIYF
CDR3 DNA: TGCAGCGTTCTTACACCGGGACAGGGGTTCTCTGGAAACACCATATATTTT

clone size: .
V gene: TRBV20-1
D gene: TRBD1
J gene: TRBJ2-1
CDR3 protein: CSASPGQSNEQFF
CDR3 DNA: TGCAGTGCTAGTCCGGGACAGTCTAATGAGCAGTTCTTC

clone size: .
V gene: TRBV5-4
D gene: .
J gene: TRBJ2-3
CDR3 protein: CASSQSDTQYF
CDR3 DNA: TGTGCCAGCAGCCAGTCAGATACGCAGTATTTT